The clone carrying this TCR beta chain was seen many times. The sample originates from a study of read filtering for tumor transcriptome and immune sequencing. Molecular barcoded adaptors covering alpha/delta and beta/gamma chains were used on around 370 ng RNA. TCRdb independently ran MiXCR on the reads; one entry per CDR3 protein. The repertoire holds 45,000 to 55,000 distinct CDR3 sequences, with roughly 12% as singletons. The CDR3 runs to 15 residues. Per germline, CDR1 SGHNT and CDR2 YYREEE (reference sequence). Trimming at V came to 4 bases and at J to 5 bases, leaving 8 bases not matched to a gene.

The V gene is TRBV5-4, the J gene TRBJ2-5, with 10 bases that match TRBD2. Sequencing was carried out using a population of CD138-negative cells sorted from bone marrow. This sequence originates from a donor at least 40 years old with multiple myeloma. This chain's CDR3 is CASSRTSGKEETQYF. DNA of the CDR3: TGTGCCAGCAGCCGGACTAGCGGAAAAGAGGAGACCCAGTACTTC.